This TCR beta chain is from a study of blood T cell repertoires in COVID-19. Study context: The United States, Italy and Spain supplied acute and convalescent COVID-19 samples.

CDR1 is SNHLY, CDR2 FYNNEI, per germline. The CDR3 runs to 13 residues. Trimming removed 8 bases at V and 2 bases at J, with 12 bases between. Assay: immunoSEQ multiplex PCR; the TCRdb copy retains only in-frame clones and omits some. The table records approximately 300,000 clones, more than 85% of them present only once. The sample was peripheral blood. The receptor comes from a man aged 25-40 years with acute or convalescent COVID-19. The chain has TRBV2 and TRBJ1-1, with a tentative D call TRBD1 (6 bases). In nucleotides, the CDR3 is TGTGCCAGCTTCGGACAGCGTAACACTGAAGCTTTCTTT. Residues: CASFGQRNTEAFF.